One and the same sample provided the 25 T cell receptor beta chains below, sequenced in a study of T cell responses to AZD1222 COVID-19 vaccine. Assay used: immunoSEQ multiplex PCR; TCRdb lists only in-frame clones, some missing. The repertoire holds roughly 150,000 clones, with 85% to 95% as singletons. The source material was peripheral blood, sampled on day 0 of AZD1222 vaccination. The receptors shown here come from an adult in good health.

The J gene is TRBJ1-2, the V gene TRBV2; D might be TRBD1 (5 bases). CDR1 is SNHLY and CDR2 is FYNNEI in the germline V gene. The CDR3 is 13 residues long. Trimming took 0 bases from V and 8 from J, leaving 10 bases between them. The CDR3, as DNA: TGTGCCAGCAGTGAAGCGAGGGGCCGGGGCTACACCTTC. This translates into CASSEARGRGYTF.

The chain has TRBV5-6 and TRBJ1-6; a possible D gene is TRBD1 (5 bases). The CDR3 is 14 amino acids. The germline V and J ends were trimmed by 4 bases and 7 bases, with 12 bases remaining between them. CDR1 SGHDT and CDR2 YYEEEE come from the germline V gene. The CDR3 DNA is TGTGCCAGCAGCCTCGGGGGTCAAAATTCACCCCTCCACTTT. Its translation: CASSLGGQNSPLHF.

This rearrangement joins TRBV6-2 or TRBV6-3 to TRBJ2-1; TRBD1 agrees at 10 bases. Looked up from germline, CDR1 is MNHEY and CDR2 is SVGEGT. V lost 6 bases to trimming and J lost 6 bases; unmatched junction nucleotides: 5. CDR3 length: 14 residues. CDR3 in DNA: TGTGCCAGCAGCCGGGGACAGGGGAGCAATGAGCAGTTCTTC. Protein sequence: CASSRGQGSNEQFF.

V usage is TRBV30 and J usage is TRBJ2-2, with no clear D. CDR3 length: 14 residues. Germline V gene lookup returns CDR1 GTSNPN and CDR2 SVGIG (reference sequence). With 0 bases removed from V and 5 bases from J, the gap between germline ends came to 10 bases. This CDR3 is CAWSVRFGTGELFF. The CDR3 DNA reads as TGTGCCTGGAGTGTTCGGTTTGGGACCGGGGAGCTGTTTTTT. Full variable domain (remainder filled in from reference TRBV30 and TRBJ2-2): SQTIHQWPATLVQPVGSPLSLECTVEGTSNPNLYWYRQAAGRGLQLLFYSVGIGQISSEVPQNLSASRPQDRQFILSSKKLLLSDSGFYLCAWSVRFGTGELFFGEGSRLTVL.

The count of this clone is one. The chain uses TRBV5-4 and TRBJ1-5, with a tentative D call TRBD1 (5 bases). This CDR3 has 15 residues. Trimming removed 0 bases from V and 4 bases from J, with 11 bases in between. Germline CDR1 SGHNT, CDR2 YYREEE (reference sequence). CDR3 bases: TGTGCCAGCAGCTTGGCCGGGGCAGAAAATCAGCCCCAGCATTTT. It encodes CASSLAGAENQPQHF. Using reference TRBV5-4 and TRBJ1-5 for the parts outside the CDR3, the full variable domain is ETGVTQSPTHLIKTRGQQVTLRCSSQSGHNTVSWYQQALGQGPQFIFQYYREEENGRGNFPPRFSGLQFPNYSSELNVNALELDDSALYLCASSLAGAENQPQHFGDGTRLSIL.

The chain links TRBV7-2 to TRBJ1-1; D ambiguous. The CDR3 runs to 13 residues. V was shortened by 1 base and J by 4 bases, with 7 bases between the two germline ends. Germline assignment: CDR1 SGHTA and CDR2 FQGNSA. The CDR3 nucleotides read TGTGCCAGCAGCTTAGGGGTGGGCACTGAAGCTTTCTTT. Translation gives CASSLGVGTEAFF.

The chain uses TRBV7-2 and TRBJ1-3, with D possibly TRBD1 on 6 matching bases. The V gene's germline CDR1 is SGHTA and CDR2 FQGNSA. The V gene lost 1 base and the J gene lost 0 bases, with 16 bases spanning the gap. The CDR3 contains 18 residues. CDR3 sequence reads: CASSLGWTAYRSGNTIYF. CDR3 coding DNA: TGTGCCAGCAGCTTAGGATGGACAGCTTACCGCTCTGGAAACACCATATATTTT.

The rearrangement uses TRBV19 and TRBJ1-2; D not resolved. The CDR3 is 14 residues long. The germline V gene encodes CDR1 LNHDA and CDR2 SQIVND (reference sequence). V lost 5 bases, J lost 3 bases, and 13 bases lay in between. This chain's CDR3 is CASSLSTEHYGYTF. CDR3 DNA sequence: TGTGCCAGTAGTTTGTCCACAGAGCACTATGGCTACACCTTC.

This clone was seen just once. CDR3 bases: TGTGCCAGCAGTGGGCAGGGCCTTACCTACGAGCAGTACTTC. Translated: CASSGQGLTYEQYF. V usage is TRBV27 and J usage is TRBJ2-7, with D possibly being TRBD1 (5 bases). Germline V gene sequence: CDR1 MNHEY, CDR2 SMNVEV (reference sequence). The CDR3 extends over 14 amino acids. Trimming pared 5 bases from V and 2 bases from J, leaving 13 bases between.

The CDR3 loop reads CASIMTSAGGNTIYF. The CDR3 region has the DNA TGCGCCAGCATTATGACAAGTGCGGGTGGAAACACCATATATTTT. This chain connects TRBV10-1 to TRBJ1-3; the D is unclear. Between the trimmed V and J ends, which lost 7 bases and 3 bases, there was a span of 16 bases. The CDR3 extends over 15 amino acids. Per germline, CDR1 WNHNN and CDR2 SYGVQD (reference sequence).

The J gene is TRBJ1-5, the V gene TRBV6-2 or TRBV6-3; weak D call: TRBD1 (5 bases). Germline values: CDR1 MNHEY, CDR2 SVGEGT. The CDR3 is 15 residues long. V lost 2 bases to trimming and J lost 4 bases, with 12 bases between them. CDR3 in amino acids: CASSYGQGWNQPQHF. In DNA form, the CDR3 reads TGTGCCAGCAGTTACGGGCAGGGTTGGAATCAGCCCCAGCATTTT.

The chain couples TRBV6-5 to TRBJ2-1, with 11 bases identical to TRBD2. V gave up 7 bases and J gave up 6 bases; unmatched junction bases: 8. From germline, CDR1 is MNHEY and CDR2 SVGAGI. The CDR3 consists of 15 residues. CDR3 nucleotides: TGTGCCAGCAATCCGGGACTAGCGGATACCAATGAGCAGTTCTTC. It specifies CASNPGLADTNEQFF.

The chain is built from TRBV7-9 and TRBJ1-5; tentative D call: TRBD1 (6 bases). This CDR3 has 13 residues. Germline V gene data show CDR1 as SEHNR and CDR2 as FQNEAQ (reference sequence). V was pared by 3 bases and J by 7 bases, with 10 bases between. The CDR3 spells CASSLGTSQPQHF. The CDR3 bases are TGTGCCAGCAGCTTGGGGACATCCCAGCCCCAGCATTTT.

CDR3 amino acids: CASSLARVPGEAFF. CDR3 in DNA: TGTGCCAGCAGCTTGGCCCGAGTTCCCGGGGAAGCTTTCTTT. The V gene is TRBV5-5, the J gene TRBJ1-1; D uncertain. The CDR3 runs to 14 residues. Germline values: CDR1 SGHKS, CDR2 YYEKEE (reference sequence). The ends were cut back, 0 bases at V and 8 bases at J, with 14 bases in the middle. Full variable domain (remainder filled in from reference TRBV5-5 and TRBJ1-1): DAGVTQSPTHLIKTRGQQVTLRCSPISGHKSVSWYQQVLGQGPQFIFQYYEKEERGRGNFPDRFSARQFPNYSSELNVNALLLGDSALYLCASSLARVPGEAFFGQGTRLTVV.

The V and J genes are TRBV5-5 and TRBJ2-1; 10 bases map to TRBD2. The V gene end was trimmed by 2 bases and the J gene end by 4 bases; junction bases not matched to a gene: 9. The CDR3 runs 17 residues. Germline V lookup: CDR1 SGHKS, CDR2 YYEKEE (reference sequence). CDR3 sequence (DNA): TGTGCCAGCAGCTTACAGTGGACTAGCGGCTTTTACAATGAGCAGTTCTTC. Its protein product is CASSLQWTSGFYNEQFF.

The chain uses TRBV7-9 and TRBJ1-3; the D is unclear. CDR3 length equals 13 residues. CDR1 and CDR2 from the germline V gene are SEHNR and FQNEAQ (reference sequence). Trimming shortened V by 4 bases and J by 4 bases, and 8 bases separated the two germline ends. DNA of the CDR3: TGTGCCAGCAGCTATTCAGCGGGAAACACCATATATTTT. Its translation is CASSYSAGNTIYF.

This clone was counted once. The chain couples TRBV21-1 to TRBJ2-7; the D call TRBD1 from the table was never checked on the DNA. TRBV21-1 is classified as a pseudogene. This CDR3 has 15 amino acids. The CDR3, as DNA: TGTGCCAGCAGCCTCAGGACAGTGCAAGCCTACGAGCAGTACTTC. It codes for CASSLRTVQAYEQYF.

The DNA for the CDR3 is TGTGCCAGCAGCTTACAAGGGCAGGGGGCCAGGTCACCCCTCCACTTT. Protein sequence: CASSLQGQGARSPLHF. This rearrangement joins TRBV11-2 to TRBJ1-6; 8 bases fit TRBD1. J gave up 10 bases and V 2 bases, and 10 bases lay outside the gene matches. The length of the CDR3 is 16 residues. The germline V gene encodes CDR1 SGHAT and CDR2 FQNNGV.

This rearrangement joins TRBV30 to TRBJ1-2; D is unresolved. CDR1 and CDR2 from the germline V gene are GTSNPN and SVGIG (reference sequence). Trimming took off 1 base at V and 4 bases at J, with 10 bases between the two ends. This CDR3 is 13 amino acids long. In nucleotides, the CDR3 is TGTGCCTGGAGTGGGGAGGGTTCCTATGGCTACACCTTC. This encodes CAWSGEGSYGYTF.

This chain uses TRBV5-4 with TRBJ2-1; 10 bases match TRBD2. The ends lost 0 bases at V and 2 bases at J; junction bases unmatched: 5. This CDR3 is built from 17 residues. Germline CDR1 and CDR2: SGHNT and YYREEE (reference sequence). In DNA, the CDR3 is TGTGCCAGCAGCTTGGCTAGCGGGAGTAGGGCCTACAATGAGCAGTTCTTC. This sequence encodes CASSLASGSRAYNEQFF.

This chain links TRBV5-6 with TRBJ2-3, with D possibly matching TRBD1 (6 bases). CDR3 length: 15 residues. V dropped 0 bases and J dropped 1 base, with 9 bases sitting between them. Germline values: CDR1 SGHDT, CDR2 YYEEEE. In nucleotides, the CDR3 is TGTGCCAGCAGCTTGGACAGGGACGGCACAGATACGCAGTATTTT. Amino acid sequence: CASSLDRDGTDTQYF.

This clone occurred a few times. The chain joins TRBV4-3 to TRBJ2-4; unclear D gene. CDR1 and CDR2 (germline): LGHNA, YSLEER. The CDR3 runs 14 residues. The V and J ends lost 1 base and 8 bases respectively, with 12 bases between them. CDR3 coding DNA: TGCGCCAGCAGCCAAGGGCGTATGGTAGACATTCAGTACTTC. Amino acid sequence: CASSQGRMVDIQYF.

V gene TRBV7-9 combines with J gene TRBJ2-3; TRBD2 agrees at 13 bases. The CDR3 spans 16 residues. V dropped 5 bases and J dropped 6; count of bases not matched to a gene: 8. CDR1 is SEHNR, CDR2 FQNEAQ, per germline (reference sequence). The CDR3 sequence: CASSAGLAGVGDTQYF. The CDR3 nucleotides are TGTGCCAGCAGCGCCGGACTAGCGGGAGTGGGGGATACGCAGTATTTT.

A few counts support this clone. CDR3: CASSRQGAQFF. CDR3 nucleotide sequence: TGTGCCAGCAGCAGACAGGGGGCGCAGTTCTTC. V is TRBV21-1 and J is TRBJ2-1; no DNA check was done on the table's D call, TRBD1. TRBV21-1 is marked as a pseudogene. The length of the CDR3 is 11 residues.

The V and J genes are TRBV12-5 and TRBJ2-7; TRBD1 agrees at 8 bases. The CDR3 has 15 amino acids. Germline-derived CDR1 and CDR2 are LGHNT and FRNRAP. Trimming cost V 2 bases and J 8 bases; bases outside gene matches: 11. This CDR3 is CASGLILGQGDKQYF. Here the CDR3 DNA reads TGTGCTAGTGGTTTGATCTTAGGACAGGGTGACAAGCAGTACTTC.